The 5 T cell receptor beta chains below were found in one sample sequenced in a study of cytomegalovirus exposure and HLA in healthy donors. Use of 60 Vbeta and 13 Jbeta primers characterized the PCR. Data came from immunoSEQ multiplex PCR; TCRdb stores just in-frame clones and leaves some out. In the table there are about 180,000 clones, around four fifths of which are singletons. Sequencing used PBMCs. Receptors were obtained from a woman in her twenties or thirties in good health and CMV-seronegative.

This chain connects TRBV19 to TRBJ1-5, with D possibly TRBD1 on 5 matching bases. The CDR3 length is 14 residues. Germline assignment: CDR1 LNHDA and CDR2 SQIVND (reference sequence). The V gene lost 10 bases and the J gene lost 7 bases, with 20 bases spanning the gap. Here the CDR3 DNA reads TGTGCCACCTTGGGGGGGTCCGCAGTACAGCCCCAGCATTTT. Translated, it gives CATLGGSAVQPQHF.

The V and J genes are TRBV7-3 and TRBJ1-1, with 7 bases matching TRBD1. The CDR3 runs 13 residues. The germline V gene encodes CDR1 SGHTA and CDR2 FQGTGA. V shed 4 bases, J shed 3 bases, and the junction held 2 bases outside the gene matches. The CDR3 DNA reads TGTGCCAGCAGCTCTCAGGGGGACACTGAAGCTTTCTTT. Its protein is CASSSQGDTEAFF.

V gene TRBV5-1 combines with J gene TRBJ2-7; 8 bases are shared with TRBD2. Germline lookup yields CDR1 SGHRS and CDR2 YFSETQ. V shed 4 bases, J shed 0 bases, and the junction held 3 bases outside the gene matches. The CDR3 contains 14 residues. CDR3 DNA: TGCGCCAGCAGCCAGCGGGGGAGCTCCTACGAGCAGTACTTC. Protein: CASSQRGSSYEQYF.

The chain is built from TRBV4-1 and TRBJ1-5, with TRBD1 matching 9 bases. Germline CDR1 MGHRA, CDR2 YSYEKL. CDR3 length equals 15 residues. Unmatched junction bases numbered 8, after V lost 2 bases and J lost 9 bases. As DNA, the CDR3 is TGCGCCAGCAGCCAACGTGGGGACAGGGAGCCGCCCCAGCATTTT. It yields the protein CASSQRGDREPPQHF.

This chain joins TRBV7-9 and TRBJ2-1, with 9 bases matching TRBD1. Germline CDR1 and CDR2: SEHNR and FQNEAQ (reference sequence). Losses at the gene ends were 1 base for V and 7 bases for J; bases not matched to a gene: 2. The CDR3 runs to 14 residues. CDR3 sequence: CASSLGTGVNEQFF. In nucleotides, the CDR3 is TGTGCCAGCAGCTTAGGGACAGGGGTGAATGAGCAGTTCTTC.